This TCR beta chain is drawn from a study of CD8+ T cells in alopecia areata. V was cut by 4 bases and J by 1 base, with 13 bases left in between. The CDR3 has 15 amino acids. The V gene's germline CDR1 is ENHRY and CDR2 SYGVKD. Reverse transcribed after extraction, RNA yielded cDNA as the sequencing template. The method was immunoSEQ multiplex PCR; TCRdb's version includes in-frame clones alone and lacks a portion of them. The sample has about 180,000 clones; less than 80% are singletons. The material sequenced was CD8+ T cells sorted from blood, taken at week 0. The TCR comes from a human donor with alopecia areata. This chain links TRBV10-3 with TRBJ2-5; D gene unclear. The CDR3 is CAISALPASQETQYF. CDR3 sequence (DNA): TGTGCCATCAGTGCACTCCCGGCCAGCCAAGAGACCCAGTACTTC.